The entry that follows covers one T cell receptor beta chain sequence. The data were taken from a study of T cells expressing NK-cell markers. The CDR3 has 14 residues. From its re-call of the 5' RACE reads, TCRdb lists each CDR3 protein once, without DNA. Its listing shows about 260,000 distinct CDR3 sequences. V is TRBV12-3 or TRBV12-4 and J is TRBJ2-5; without DNA, the TCRdb call of TRBD1 cannot be checked. The clonotype originates from a young man in good health. Material: blood T cells: a sorted CD56 or NKG2C T cell subset, CD4+ or CD8+ T cells, or bulk PBMC T cells (not recorded which). The CDR3: CASSFLGGGRTQYF.